This T cell receptor beta chain was retrieved from a study of shared clonotypes between healthy human individuals. Data came from immunoSEQ multiplex PCR; TCRdb stores just in-frame clones and leaves some out. There are about 2 million clones in the sample; around 95% occur only once, and 0.13% lies in the top ten. CDR3 length: 19 amino acids. In germline, CDR1 is SEHNR, CDR2 FQNEAQ (reference sequence). V was pared by 0 bases and J by 3 bases, with 21 bases between. Sequencing was performed on naive CD4+ T cells sorted from blood. The sample's subset: CD45RA+ positively selected. This sequence was found in a man younger than 30 in good health. The rearrangement links TRBV7-9 to TRBJ2-1; the D call may be TRBD1 or TRBD2 (5 bases each). The CDR3 reads CASSLALIRGVGFYNEQFF. CDR3 bases: TGTGCCAGCAGCTTAGCGCTAATAAGAGGGGTGGGCTTCTACAATGAGCAGTTCTTC.